Below, 28 T cell receptor beta chains from the same sample are listed, as sequenced in a study of blood T cell repertoires in COVID-19. This table comes from immunoSEQ multiplex PCR, and its TCRdb copy is limited to in-frame clones, with some not included. The profile shows 200,000 to 300,000 clones, approximately 90% of them singletons. The sequenced material came from peripheral blood. The source of these receptors is a man in his 60s who had recovered from COVID-19.

A few counts support this clone. The genes are TRBV6-6 and TRBJ1-5; D possibly corresponds to TRBD1 (6 bases). Germline assignment: CDR1 MNHNY and CDR2 SVGAGI (reference sequence). V dropped 1 base and J dropped 5 bases, with 9 bases sitting between them. The CDR3 runs to 14 residues. The CDR3 loop reads CASSYYRDDQPQHF. The CDR3 nucleotides read TGTGCCAGCAGTTACTACAGGGACGATCAGCCCCAGCATTTT.

The DNA of the CDR3 is TGTGCCAGCAGCTTATCATTCACTGAAGCTTTCTTT. Its translation: CASSLSFTEAFF. The chain combines TRBV7-9 with TRBJ1-1, with no clear D. The V end lost 2 bases, the J end lost 4 bases, and 5 bases lay between the germline ends. The CDR3 has 12 amino acids. The germline CDR1 and CDR2 sequences are SEHNR and FQNEAQ (reference sequence).

This rearrangement joins TRBV7-8 to TRBJ1-2; 9 nucleotides agree with TRBD1. The V segment lost 8 bases and the J segment 8 bases; nucleotides outside the gene matches: 15. In germline, CDR1 is SGHVS, CDR2 FQNEAQ. This CDR3 is 15 amino acids long. The CDR3 DNA reads as TGTGCCAGCCGATATATAACTGGGACAGGGAAGGGCTACACCTTC. Its protein product is CASRYITGTGKGYTF.

The chain couples TRBV5-1 to TRBJ1-2, with D unresolved. Germline V gene sequence: CDR1 SGHRS, CDR2 YFSETQ. V lost 8 bases and J lost 7, with 21 bases in between. CDR3 size: 14 residues. The CDR3 DNA follows: TGCGCCAGTAGCCCGTCGAGGGTCGAATCTGGCTACACCTTC. Translated, it gives CASSPSRVESGYTF.

The chain is built from TRBV5-1 and TRBJ1-1; the match to TRBD1 covers 7 bases. Trimming removed 2 bases from V and 1 base from J; junction bases left unmatched: 2. The CDR3 length is 14 residues. The germline CDR1 and CDR2 sequences are SGHRS and YFSETQ. CDR3 region: CASSLQGTNTEAFF. CDR3 bases: TGCGCCAGCAGCTTACAGGGGACGAACACTGAAGCTTTCTTT.

The chain recombines TRBV7-9 with TRBJ2-7; TRBD1 matches at 7 bases. Germline V CDR1 and CDR2: SEHNR, FQNEAQ (reference sequence). V was pared by 5 bases and J by 3 bases, with 10 bases of the junction left unmatched. The length of the CDR3 is 15 residues. CDR3 residues: CASSMTEGQRYEQYF. The CDR3 nucleotides read TGTGCCAGCAGCATGACCGAGGGACAGCGCTACGAGCAGTACTTC.

The V call is TRBV15, the J call TRBJ2-7, with 8 bases identical to TRBD2. This CDR3 has 15 amino acids. Germline CDR1 reads LNHNV; CDR2 reads YYDKDF (reference sequence). J was trimmed by 4 bases and V by 4 bases; bases with no gene match: 9. The CDR3: CATSKDRGGFYEQYF. CDR3 nucleotide sequence: TGTGCCACCAGCAAGGATCGGGGGGGCTTTTACGAGCAGTACTTC.

CDR3 region: CASSVRQGQKTQYF. The CDR3 DNA follows: TGTGCCAGCAGTGTGAGGCAGGGGCAGAAGACCCAGTACTTC. The chain joins TRBV2 to TRBJ2-5, with a tentative D call TRBD1 (6 bases). The CDR3 has 14 amino acids. V shed 4 bases and J shed 6 bases, with 15 bases lying between them. Germline V lookup: CDR1 SNHLY, CDR2 FYNNEI.

This rearrangement joins TRBV7-9 to TRBJ2-7, with 9 bases that match TRBD1. V was pared by 4 bases and J by 4 bases, with 8 bases of the junction left unmatched. CDR1 SEHNR and CDR2 FQNEAQ come from the germline V gene (reference sequence). There are 15 residues in the CDR3. CDR3 in amino acids: CASSSTGTGRYEQYF. CDR3 bases: TGTGCCAGCAGCTCGACCGGGACAGGGAGGTACGAGCAGTACTTC.

This sequence joins TRBV5-1 and TRBJ1-1, with 8 nucleotides matching TRBD1. Trimming at V came to 4 bases and at J to 4 bases, leaving 3 bases not matched to a gene. The V gene's germline CDR1 is SGHRS and CDR2 YFSETQ. The CDR3 contains 13 residues. The CDR3 coding sequence is TGCGCCAGCAGCGAAACAGGGGGCACTGAAGCTTTCTTT. Translating gives CASSETGGTEAFF.

The chain links TRBV30 to TRBJ2-5, with 7 bases aligning to TRBD1. This CDR3 has 15 amino acids. Looked up from germline, CDR1 is GTSNPN and CDR2 is SVGIG (reference sequence). The junction had 5 bases not matched to a gene; V was cut back by 1 base and J by 0 bases. CDR3 amino acids: CAWSGQGLYQETQYF. The CDR3 DNA is TGTGCCTGGAGTGGACAGGGCCTGTACCAAGAGACCCAGTACTTC.

This chain uses TRBV3-1 (or the pseudogene TRBV3-2) with TRBJ2-3; 7 positions agree with TRBD2. The CDR3 length is 16 residues. The germline gives CDR1 LGHDT, CDR2 YNNKEL (reference sequence). V shed 2 bases and J 0 bases; nucleotides not matched to a gene: 5. Here the CDR3 DNA reads TGTGCCAGCAGCCAAAGAAGCGGGGAGAGCACAGATACGCAGTATTTT. As protein: CASSQRSGESTDTQYF.

The rearrangement uses TRBV20-1 and TRBJ2-7; perhaps TRBD2 as D (5 bases). In germline, CDR1 is DFQATT, CDR2 SNEGSKA (reference sequence). The CDR3 runs 13 residues. The ends were cut back, 3 bases at V and 2 bases at J, with 11 bases in the middle. Here the CDR3 DNA reads TGCAGTGCTAGTCCCAGCGGCACCTACGAGCAGTACGTC. This codes for CSASPSGTYEQYV.

This clone showed up just once. The V gene is TRBV24-1, the J gene TRBJ2-5, with 9 bases lining up with TRBD2. The V gene's germline CDR1 is KGHDR and CDR2 SFDVKD. CDR3 length: 17 residues. V dropped 7 bases and J dropped 2; count of bases not matched to a gene: 13. As DNA, the CDR3 is TGTGCCACCAGGGTGAGCTGGGGGCGGGAGGGTCAAGAGACCCAGTACTTC. This translates into CATRVSWGREGQETQYF.

V gene TRBV19 combines with J gene TRBJ1-2; D ambiguous. Per germline, CDR1 LNHDA and CDR2 SQIVND (reference sequence). Trimming pared 3 bases from V and 6 bases from J, leaving 11 bases between. The CDR3 loop spans 13 amino acids. The CDR3 nucleotides are TGTGCCAGTAGTATTCTTGGGAGAAATGGCTACACCTTC. It encodes CASSILGRNGYTF.

V and J are TRBV5-1 and TRBJ2-1, with 12 bases fitting TRBD2. The CDR3 sequence is 16 residues long. Germline CDR1 SGHRS, CDR2 YFSETQ. V shed 3 bases and J 6 bases; nucleotides not matched to a gene: 7. DNA of the CDR3: TGCGCCAGCAGCTGGAGGACTAGCGGGGTACTCAATGAGCAGTTCTTC. It yields the protein CASSWRTSGVLNEQFF.

The CDR3 here is CASSLTSLEGQPQHF. CDR3 DNA: TGCGCCAGCAGCTTAACGTCCCTGGAGGGTCAGCCCCAGCATTTT. The V and J genes are TRBV5-1 and TRBJ1-5, with no clear D. Deletions cut 2 bases from V and 6 bases from J, with 15 bases between. CDR3 length: 15 amino acids. CDR1 and CDR2 (germline): SGHRS, YFSETQ.

V is TRBV10-3 and J is TRBJ1-2; D call uncertain. Trimming cost V 3 bases and J 3 bases, with 8 bases left between them. The CDR3 contains 13 residues. Germline V gene data show CDR1 as ENHRY and CDR2 as SYGVKD. CDR3 region: CAISDTVYYGYTF. CDR3 in DNA: TGTGCCATCAGTGATACAGTTTACTATGGCTACACCTTC.

The chain uses TRBV2 and TRBJ1-1; a weak D match, TRBD1 (6 bases). Germline V gene data show CDR1 as SNHLY and CDR2 as FYNNEI. The ends were cut back, 6 bases at V and 0 bases at J, with 8 bases in the middle. The length of the CDR3 is 13 residues. The DNA for the CDR3 is TGTGCCAGCAGCACAGGGATGAACACTGAAGCTTTCTTT. Residues: CASSTGMNTEAFF.

The V gene is TRBV24-1, the J gene TRBJ2-5; D perhaps matches TRBD2 (6 bases). The CDR3 loop spans 15 amino acids. Germline CDR1 KGHDR, CDR2 SFDVKD. V lost 4 bases and J lost 4, with 15 bases in between. The CDR3 bases are TGTGCCACCAGTGACGTCCGTGGACTAAGAGAGACCCAGTACTTC. It codes for CATSDVRGLRETQYF.

This sequence joins TRBV6-1 and TRBJ1-3; D is unclear. The CDR3 covers 13 residues. The germline V and J ends were trimmed by 0 bases and 4 bases, with 4 bases remaining between them. Germline lookup yields CDR1 MNHNS and CDR2 SASEGT. The CDR3 bases are TGTGCCAGCAGTGAAGCGGGCGGAAACACCATATATTTT. Translation: CASSEAGGNTIYF.

The chain joins TRBV7-2 to TRBJ1-2; tentative D call: TRBD1 (5 bases). V gave up 9 bases and J gave up 5 bases, with 22 bases separating them. Germline CDR1 is SGHTA and CDR2 is FQGNSA. This CDR3 region has 15 residues. The CDR3 coding sequence is TGTGCCAGTATGCAGGGTTACAGTAGAACGTATGGCTACACCTTC. Translation gives CASMQGYSRTYGYTF.

The rearrangement links TRBV4-2 to TRBJ2-7, with a weak D call TRBD2 (6 bases). CDR1 and CDR2 from the germline V gene are LGHNA and YNFKEQ. This CDR3 spans 15 amino acids. The ends were cut back, 4 bases at V and 0 bases at J, with 13 bases in the middle. The chain's CDR3 is CASSREAIASYEQYF. CDR3 nucleotide sequence: TGTGCCAGCAGCCGGGAGGCCATTGCCTCCTACGAGCAGTACTTC.

In this sample, this clone turned up many times. This chain uses TRBV3-1 (or the pseudogene TRBV3-2) with TRBJ2-7, with D possibly matching TRBD1 (5 bases). CDR3 size: 16 residues. V was cut by 4 bases and J by 0 bases, with 16 bases left in between. The germline V gene has CDR1 LGHDT and CDR2 YNNKEL (reference sequence). The CDR3 here is CASSLQSWGTSYEQYF. The CDR3 nucleotides are TGTGCCAGCAGCCTCCAGTCTTGGGGCACCTCCTACGAGCAGTACTTC.

The chain employs TRBV21-1 and TRBJ1-4. TRBV21-1 is marked as a pseudogene. The CDR3 runs to 16 residues. The CDR3 sequence is CASSKVPGPPDEKLFF. DNA of the CDR3: TGTGCCAGCAGCAAAGTCCCGGGTCCCCCGGATGAAAAACTGTTTTTT.

The chain links TRBV19 to TRBJ1-1; 8 bases are a match to TRBD1. This CDR3 is 14 amino acids long. V shed 5 bases and J 1 base; nucleotides not matched to a gene: 3. Germline values: CDR1 LNHDA, CDR2 SQIVND (reference sequence). In DNA form, the CDR3 reads TGTGCCAGTAGTCTCGACAGGGGGAACACTGAAGCTTTCTTT. Encoded protein: CASSLDRGNTEAFF.

The rearrangement uses TRBV4-2 and TRBJ2-7; the match to TRBD1 covers 7 bases. The V segment lost 4 bases and the J segment 6 bases; nucleotides outside the gene matches: 9. The CDR3 totals 14 residues. Germline values: CDR1 LGHNA, CDR2 YNFKEQ. As DNA, the CDR3 is TGTGCCAGCAGCCCCCTGAGACAGGGTCCCGAGCAGTACTTC. It yields the protein CASSPLRQGPEQYF.

V gene TRBV5-6 combines with J gene TRBJ2-1; maybe TRBD1 (6 bases). The CDR3 extends over 16 amino acids. Germline V lookup: CDR1 SGHDT, CDR2 YYEEEE. V shed 4 bases and J shed 6 bases, with 20 bases lying between them. The CDR3 protein is CASSQLWGPGSNEQFF. The CDR3 DNA follows: TGTGCCAGCAGCCAATTGTGGGGGCCAGGGTCCAATGAGCAGTTCTTC.